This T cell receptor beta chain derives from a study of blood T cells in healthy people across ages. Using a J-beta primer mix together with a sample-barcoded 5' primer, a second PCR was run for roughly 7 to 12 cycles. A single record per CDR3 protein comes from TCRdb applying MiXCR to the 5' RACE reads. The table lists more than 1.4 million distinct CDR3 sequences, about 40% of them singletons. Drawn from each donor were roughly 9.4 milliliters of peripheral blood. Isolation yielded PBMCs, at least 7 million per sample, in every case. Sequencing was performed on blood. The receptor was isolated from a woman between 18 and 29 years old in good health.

The CDR3 DNA sequence: TGCGCCAGCAGCTTGGAAGGGACGTATCAGCCCCAGCATTTT. Translated: CASSLEGTYQPQHF. The chain recombines TRBV5-1 with TRBJ1-5, with D tentatively TRBD1 (5 bases). This CDR3 region has 14 residues. The V end was cut by 0 bases, the J end by 5 bases, with 9 bases between. Germline CDR1 and CDR2: SGHRS and YFSETQ.